The 22 T cell receptor beta chains given below trace back to one sample, sequenced in a study of T cell repertoires in cytomegalovirus infection. TCRdb processed the reads anew with MiXCR; each CDR3 protein has one entry. Of more than 150,000 distinct CDR3 sequences in the sample, about 21% were seen once. Sequences were obtained from PBMCs. Receptor source: a human donor in good health (CMV status not recorded). Some clones in this sample may be carry-over from other donors' samples.

This clonotype was detected a few times. V and J are TRBV6-2 or TRBV6-3 and TRBJ2-7; maybe TRBD2 (6 bases). There are 16 residues in the CDR3. V dropped 2 bases and J dropped 2 bases, with 16 bases sitting between them. The germline CDR1 and CDR2 sequences are MNHEY and SVGEGT. CDR3 sequence: CASSYERAGNAYEQYF. CDR3 coding DNA: TGTGCCAGCAGTTACGAGCGGGCAGGGAACGCCTACGAGCAGTACTTC.

The chain joins TRBV12-3 or TRBV12-4 to TRBJ1-3; D remains unclear. There are 16 residues in the CDR3. Trimming stripped 2 bases from V and 0 bases from J, with 11 bases between. As DNA, the CDR3 is TGTGCCAGCAGTTTACATTCCTTACCCTCTGGAAACACCATATATTTT. It yields the protein CASSLHSLPSGNTIYF.

The chain combines TRBV7-9 with TRBJ2-3; D is undetermined. The CDR3 spans 13 residues. The V gene lost 1 base and the J gene lost 6 bases, with 8 bases spanning the gap. Germline V gene data show CDR1 as SEHNR and CDR2 as FQNEAQ (reference sequence). The CDR3 protein is CASSLVDLDTQYF. CDR3 DNA: TGTGCCAGCAGCTTAGTGGATTTGGATACGCAGTATTTT.

This clonotype was picked up many times. The chain couples TRBV7-2 to TRBJ2-6; 9 bases line up with TRBD1. With 4 bases clipped from V and 11 bases from J, the junction kept 6 bases outside the gene matches. The CDR3 is 14 residues long. Germline lookup yields CDR1 SGHTA and CDR2 FQGNSA. The DNA for the CDR3 is TGTGCCAGCAGCTCGGCGGGACAGGGTGACGTCCTGACTTTC. It encodes CASSSAGQGDVLTF.

The chain links TRBV28 to TRBJ2-1; D may match TRBD1 or TRBD2 (5 bases each). The CDR3 is 16 residues long. The germline V and J ends were trimmed by 2 bases and 4 bases, with 15 bases remaining between them. CDR1 is MDHEN, CDR2 SYDVKM, per germline. The chain's CDR3 is CASSLNPARGYNEQFF. Written as DNA, the CDR3 is TGTGCCAGCAGTTTAAACCCAGCGAGGGGATACAATGAGCAGTTCTTC.

This clonotype was observed a few times. V and J are TRBV9 and TRBJ2-7; 8 bases are shared with TRBD1. V dropped 4 bases and J dropped 3; count of bases not matched to a gene: 6. Germline V CDR1 and CDR2: SGDLS, YYNGEE. The CDR3 totals 14 residues. This chain's CDR3 is CASSYGTGRYEQYF. The CDR3 bases are TGTGCCAGCAGCTACGGGACAGGCCGCTACGAGCAGTACTTC. Full variable domain (rest looked up from reference TRBV9 and TRBJ2-7): DSGVTQTPKHLITATGQRVTLRCSPRSGDLSVYWYQQSLDQGLQFLIQYYNGEERAKGNILERFSAQQFPDLHSELNLSSLELGDSALYFCASSYGTGRYEQYFGPGTRLTVT.

A word on this clonotype: One junction end does not reproduce the germline sequence, and a read error may be involved. The V gene is TRBV5-5, the J gene TRBJ1-1, with no clear D. Germline V gene lookup returns CDR1 SGHKS and CDR2 YYEKEE (reference sequence). The CDR3 contains 14 residues. The CDR3 nucleotides read TGTGCCAGCAGCCGGAAATCGGATCGCAGAGAAGATTTCTTT. Its protein is CASSRKSDRREDFF.

In its sample, this clonotype was seen many times. This chain connects TRBV7-2 to TRBJ2-4, with D hard to call. The V gene lost 5 bases and the J gene lost 8 bases, with 13 bases spanning the gap. This CDR3 comprises 13 residues. CDR1 and CDR2 (germline): SGHTA, FQGNSA. The DNA for the CDR3 is TGTGCCAGCAGCACGGCTTCTTGGGACATTCAGTACTTC. It encodes CASSTASWDIQYF.

The chain employs TRBV5-3 and TRBJ1-2; TRBD1 might be the D (6 bases). TRBV5-3 is classed as an ORF, of uncertain function. The CDR3 is made up of 15 amino acids. Trimming left V 8 bases short and J 4 bases short, with 21 bases between. This CDR3 reads CASSGARGTLYGYTF. Here the CDR3 DNA reads TGTGCCAGCAGCGGAGCCAGGGGAACCCTCTATGGCTACACCTTC.

The V gene is TRBV7-9, the J gene TRBJ1-5; 12 nucleotides agree with TRBD1. Germline V lookup: CDR1 SEHNR, CDR2 FQNEAQ (reference sequence). Losses at the gene ends were 1 base for V and 6 bases for J; bases not matched to a gene: 4. The CDR3 has 16 amino acids. CDR3 bases: TGTGCCAGCAGCTTAGGGGACAGGGGGCGCACTCAGCCCCAGCATTTT. Residues: CASSLGDRGRTQPQHF.

This clonotype has more than one count but fewer than ten. The CDR3 here is CASSGQRNQPQHF. For the CDR3, the DNA is TGTGCCAGTTCGGGACAGAGAAATCAGCCCCAGCATTTT. This chain connects TRBV19 to TRBJ1-5; 7 bases map to TRBD1. Losses at the gene ends were 8 bases for V and 4 bases for J; bases not matched to a gene: 5. Germline V gene sequence: CDR1 LNHDA, CDR2 SQIVND (reference sequence). This CDR3 comprises 13 residues.

About this clonotype itself: An end of the junction differs from the germline gene, which may be a read error. The genes are TRBV28 and TRBJ2-7; 10 positions match TRBD2. Germline V gives CDR1 MDHEN, CDR2 SYDVKM. The CDR3 runs 12 residues. CDR3 sequence reads: CASSRLAGVQKF. In DNA form, the CDR3 reads TGTGCCAGCAGTCGTCTAGCGGGAGTTCAGAAGTTC. Supplemented by reference TRBV28 and TRBJ2-7, the full variable domain reads DVKVTQSSRYLVKRTGEKVFLECVQDMDHENMFWYRQDPGLGLRLIYFSYDVKMKEKGDIPEGYSVSREKKERFSLILESASTNQTSMYLCASSRLAGVQKFGPGTRLTVT.

This clonotype was found a few times. This chain joins TRBV20-1 and TRBJ2-2, with D possibly being TRBD2 (6 bases). The CDR3 length is 13 residues. Germline CDR1 DFQATT, CDR2 SNEGSKA (reference sequence). V dropped 6 bases and J dropped 0 bases, with 8 bases sitting between them. In DNA, the CDR3 is TGCAGTGCGCGGGGTCCGAACACCGGGGAGCTGTTTTTT. This sequence encodes CSARGPNTGELFF.

The chain combines TRBV19 with TRBJ1-6; 12 nucleotides match TRBD1. The CDR3 is 16 residues long. V was clipped by 7 bases and J by 10 bases; unmatched bases: 11. Germline V lookup: CDR1 LNHDA, CDR2 SQIVND (reference sequence). CDR3 protein: CASTPRDRGRESPLHF. The CDR3 nucleotides read TGTGCCAGTACCCCCCGGGACAGGGGGCGGGAATCACCCCTCCACTTT.

V usage is TRBV19 and J usage is TRBJ2-7; D not resolved. CDR3 length equals 12 residues. Germline V gene lookup returns CDR1 LNHDA and CDR2 SQIVND (reference sequence). The V end was cut by 5 bases, the J end by 0 bases, with 5 bases between. The CDR3 DNA follows: TGTGCCAGTAGTTCACCCTCCTACGAGCAGTACTTC. Amino acid sequence: CASSSPSYEQYF.

This chain links TRBV20-1 with TRBJ2-3; tentatively, D is TRBD1 or TRBD2 (6 bases each). The V end was cut by 2 bases, the J end by 2 bases, with 14 bases between. The length of the CDR3 is 15 residues. Germline V lookup: CDR1 DFQATT, CDR2 SNEGSKA (reference sequence). CDR3 nucleotide sequence: TGCAGTGCTAGATCGCTCCGGGGGCACACAGATACGCAGTATTTT. Amino acid sequence: CSARSLRGHTDTQYF.

This clonotype showed up just a few times. The rearrangement links TRBV10-3 to TRBJ1-2; TRBD1 matches 8 bases. V was pared by 0 bases and J by 2 bases, with 2 bases of the junction left unmatched. Germline CDR1 ENHRY, CDR2 SYGVKD. CDR3 length: 15 residues. This CDR3 is CAISESRTGNYGYTF. The CDR3 DNA follows: TGTGCCATCAGTGAGTCGAGGACAGGGAACTATGGCTACACCTTC.

This clonotype was counted at least ten times. The chain is built from TRBV9 and TRBJ2-1; TRBD1 or TRBD2 may be the D gene (5 bases each). The V end lost 0 bases, the J end lost 3 bases, and 10 bases lay between the germline ends. This CDR3 has 15 amino acids. Germline CDR1 is SGDLS and CDR2 is YYNGEE. This chain's CDR3 is CASSVAAGSYNEQFF. The CDR3 DNA reads as TGTGCCAGCAGCGTAGCGGCAGGGAGCTACAATGAGCAGTTCTTC.

V and J are TRBV27 and TRBJ2-2; D gene uncertain. Between the trimmed V and J ends, which lost 2 bases and 7 bases, there was a span of 5 bases. Germline V lookup: CDR1 MNHEY, CDR2 SMNVEV (reference sequence). CDR3 size: 12 residues. CDR3 bases: TGTGCCAGCAGTTTACCCGGCGGGGAGCTGTTTTTT. Its protein is CASSLPGGELFF.

The rearrangement links TRBV6-5 to TRBJ2-1; TRBD2 matches at 9 bases. V dropped 2 bases and J dropped 7; count of bases not matched to a gene: 0. Germline lookup yields CDR1 MNHEY and CDR2 SVGAGI. The CDR3 totals 13 residues. The CDR3: CASSYAGGNEQFF. The DNA of the CDR3 is TGTGCCAGCAGTTACGCGGGGGGGAATGAGCAGTTCTTC.

This chain joins TRBV7-9 and TRBJ1-4; the D is unclear. The CDR3 has 15 amino acids. The V gene's germline CDR1 is SEHNR and CDR2 FQNEAQ (reference sequence). V dropped 1 base and J dropped 5 bases, with 11 bases sitting between them. CDR3 DNA: TGTGCCAGCAGCTTAGGCTCGCTGCAGAATGAAAAACTGTTTTTT. It yields the protein CASSLGSLQNEKLFF.

V gene TRBV19 combines with J gene TRBJ2-7; TRBD1 aligns across 8 bases. Germline CDR1 reads LNHDA; CDR2 reads SQIVND (reference sequence). This CDR3 contains 13 residues. The CDR3 DNA sequence: TGTGTCAGCCGACAGGGGCTAACCTACGAGCAGTACTTC. It yields the protein CVSRQGLTYEQYF.